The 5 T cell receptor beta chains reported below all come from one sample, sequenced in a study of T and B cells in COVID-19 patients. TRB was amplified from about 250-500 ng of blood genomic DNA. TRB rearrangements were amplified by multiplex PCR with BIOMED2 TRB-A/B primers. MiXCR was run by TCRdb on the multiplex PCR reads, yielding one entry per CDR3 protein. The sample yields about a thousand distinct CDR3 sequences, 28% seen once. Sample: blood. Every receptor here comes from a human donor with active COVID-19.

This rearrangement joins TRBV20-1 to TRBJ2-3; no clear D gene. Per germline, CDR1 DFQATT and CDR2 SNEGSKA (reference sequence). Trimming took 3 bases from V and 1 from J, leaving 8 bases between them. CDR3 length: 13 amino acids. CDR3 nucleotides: TGCAGTGCTAGTGTAGGGCGCACAGATACGCAGTATTTT. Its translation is CSASVGRTDTQYF.

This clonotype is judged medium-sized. The CDR3 region has the DNA TGTGCCAGCATGATGAACACTGAAGCTTTCTTT. It encodes CASMMNTEAFF. The gene calls are TRBV6-5 and TRBJ1-1, with D unclear. The CDR3 covers 11 residues. Germline loops: CDR1 MNHEY, CDR2 SVGAGI. Trimming left V 7 bases short and J 0 bases short, with 3 bases between.

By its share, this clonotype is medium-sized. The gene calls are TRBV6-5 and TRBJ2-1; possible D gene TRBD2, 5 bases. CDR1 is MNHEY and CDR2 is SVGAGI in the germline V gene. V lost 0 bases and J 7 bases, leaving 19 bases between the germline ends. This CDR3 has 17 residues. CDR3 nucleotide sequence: TGTGCCAGCAGTTACTCCTCCTGGGGTAGCGAGAAGAATGAGCAGTTCTTC. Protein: CASSYSSWGSEKNEQFF.

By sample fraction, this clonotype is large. The CDR3 here is CASRERVSGELFF. The CDR3 nucleotides are TGTGCCAGCAGGGAAAGGGTGAGCGGGGAGCTGTTTTTT. The rearrangement joins TRBV27 to TRBJ2-2; no reliable D call. V was cut by 6 bases and J by 7 bases, with 12 bases left in between. The CDR3 has 13 amino acids. Germline CDR1 and CDR2: MNHEY and SMNVEV (reference sequence).

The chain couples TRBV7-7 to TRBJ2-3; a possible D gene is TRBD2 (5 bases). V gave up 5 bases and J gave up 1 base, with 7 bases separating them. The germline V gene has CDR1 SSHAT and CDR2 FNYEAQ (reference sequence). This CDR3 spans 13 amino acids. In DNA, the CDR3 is TGTGCCAGCAGCGTCGGGGGCACAGATACGCAGTATTTT. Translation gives CASSVGGTDTQYF.